The 15 T cell receptor beta chains presented below share a single source sample, sequenced in a study of T cell repertoires in cytomegalovirus infection. Each CDR3 protein is one row after TCRdb ran MiXCR on the reads. The sample includes 200,000 to 250,000 distinct CDR3 sequences, 20% to 25% of them seen just once. The sequencing input was CD8+ T cells from PBMCs. The receptors were sampled from a human donor in good health (CMV status not recorded). Some clones in this sample may be carry-over from other donors' samples.

This clonotype has at least ten counts. V and J are TRBV7-9 and TRBJ1-1; 7 nucleotides agree with TRBD1. The CDR3 has 12 amino acids. V lost 4 bases to trimming and J lost 8 bases; unmatched junction nucleotides: 4. Germline V CDR1 and CDR2: SEHNR, FQNEAQ (reference sequence). CDR3 protein: CASSSKDREAFF. The CDR3, as DNA: TGTGCCAGCAGCTCCAAGGACAGGGAAGCTTTCTTT.

This clonotype was counted between two and nine times. The rearrangement joins TRBV7-9 to TRBJ2-1, with D possibly TRBD1 on 5 matching bases. This CDR3 region has 13 residues. Germline-derived CDR1 and CDR2 are SEHNR and FQNEAQ (reference sequence). V was pared by 5 bases and J by 5 bases, with 10 bases between. CDR3 loop: CASSKTANNEQFF. The CDR3, as DNA: TGTGCCAGCAGCAAGACAGCGAACAATGAGCAGTTCTTC.

V is TRBV20-1 and J is TRBJ2-1, with D hard to call. Germline lookup yields CDR1 DFQATT and CDR2 SNEGSKA (reference sequence). This CDR3 spans 15 amino acids. V lost 8 bases to trimming and J lost 6 bases, with 23 bases between them. CDR3 region: CSFLNGLDPINEQFF. In DNA, the CDR3 is TGCAGTTTTTTAAATGGGTTGGACCCTATCAATGAGCAGTTCTTC.

This clonotype has a handful of counts. The chain employs TRBV6-2 or TRBV6-3 and TRBJ2-5, with no clear D. Trimming cost V 1 base and J 2 bases, with 8 bases left between them. This CDR3 is built from 14 residues. CDR1 and CDR2 (germline): MNHEY, SVGEGT. This chain's CDR3 is CASSYLAPQETQYF. The CDR3 coding sequence is TGTGCCAGCAGTTACTTGGCCCCTCAAGAGACCCAGTACTTC.

This clonotype was counted only a few times. The chain combines TRBV29-1 with TRBJ2-1; 10 bases agree with TRBD1. CDR3 size: 16 residues. With V trimmed by 1 base and J by 0 bases, 3 bases remained unmatched. The V gene's germline CDR1 is SQVTM and CDR2 ANQGSEA. The CDR3 DNA follows: TGCAGCGTTGAAGGTTGGACAGGGGGCTCCTACAATGAGCAGTTCTTC. Translation: CSVEGWTGGSYNEQFF.

Ten or more counts support this clonotype. V is TRBV12-3 or TRBV12-4 and J is TRBJ2-3; D gene uncertain. Trimming took 2 bases from V and 2 from J, leaving 8 bases between them. The CDR3 spans 14 residues. The CDR3 DNA reads TGTGCCAGCAGTTTAATGAGTACCACAGATACGCAGTATTTT. Translating it yields CASSLMSTTDTQYF.

This clonotype has a handful of counts. The gene calls are TRBV19 and TRBJ1-1; D is undetermined. Germline V gene lookup returns CDR1 LNHDA and CDR2 SQIVND (reference sequence). The CDR3 has 13 residues. V shed 2 bases and J shed 1 base, with 5 bases lying between them. The CDR3 coding sequence is TGTGCCAGTAGTATACTAAAGAACACTGAAGCTTTCTTT. The encoded protein is CASSILKNTEAFF.

This clonotype has only a few counts. The chain recombines TRBV29-1 with TRBJ2-5; D call uncertain. Germline loops: CDR1 SQVTM, CDR2 ANQGSEA. There are 13 residues in the CDR3. V was pared by 7 bases and J by 5 bases, with 17 bases between. The CDR3 is CSADDWVRETQYF. CDR3 coding DNA: TGCAGCGCCGATGATTGGGTTCGGGAGACCCAGTACTTC.

This clonotype turned up a few times. V and J are TRBV28 and TRBJ2-7; a weak D match, TRBD1 (5 bases). Trimming stripped 2 bases from V and 2 bases from J, with 13 bases between. Germline values: CDR1 MDHEN, CDR2 SYDVKM. The CDR3 has 15 amino acids. The CDR3 nucleotides read TGTGCCAGCAGTTTAGGCCCAGGGTTGACCTACGAGCAGTACTTC. Its protein is CASSLGPGLTYEQYF. The whole variable domain, filled in from reference TRBV28 and TRBJ2-7, reads DVKVTQSSRYLVKRTGEKVFLECVQDMDHENMFWYRQDPGLGLRLIYFSYDVKMKEKGDIPEGYSVSREKKERFSLILESASTNQTSMYLCASSLGPGLTYEQYFGPGTRLTVT.

This clonotype was seen more than once but under ten times. This chain joins TRBV20-1 and TRBJ2-5; 15 nucleotides agree with TRBD2. Trimming removed 1 base from V and 5 bases from J; junction bases left unmatched: 5. Germline CDR1 and CDR2: DFQATT and SNEGSKA (reference sequence). The CDR3 totals 16 residues. This CDR3 reads CSARGTSGGARETQYF. DNA for the CDR3: TGCAGTGCTAGAGGGACTAGCGGGGGGGCACGGGAGACCCAGTACTTC.

This chain joins TRBV20-1 and TRBJ2-7, with D possibly matching TRBD1 (6 bases). Per germline, CDR1 DFQATT and CDR2 SNEGSKA (reference sequence). V lost 6 bases to trimming and J lost 1 base, with 25 bases between them. The CDR3 runs 17 residues. The DNA for the CDR3 is TGCAGTGCCGGACAGCTTCTTGGGTGGGATGCTTCCTACGAGCAGTACTTC. This encodes CSAGQLLGWDASYEQYF.

This clonotype turned up a few times. This sequence joins TRBV20-1 and TRBJ1-2, with D perhaps TRBD1 (5 bases). With 6 bases removed from V and 8 bases from J, the gap between germline ends came to 16 bases. Germline-derived CDR1 and CDR2 are DFQATT and SNEGSKA (reference sequence). CDR3 length: 12 residues. The CDR3 is CSAPGGVLGYTF. The CDR3, as DNA: TGCAGTGCCCCCGGGGGGGTCTTAGGCTACACCTTC.

This chain links TRBV7-9 with TRBJ2-3; TRBD2 agrees at 9 bases. J was trimmed by 4 bases and V by 3 bases; bases with no gene match: 5. The CDR3 contains 15 residues. Germline V gene lookup returns CDR1 SEHNR and CDR2 FQNEAQ (reference sequence). Here the CDR3 reads CASSLSGGMADTQYF. CDR3 nucleotides: TGTGCCAGCAGCTTGAGCGGGGGGATGGCAGATACGCAGTATTTT.

This clonotype has a count of ten or more. J is TRBJ2-3 and V is TRBV12-3 or TRBV12-4; perhaps TRBD2 as D (5 bases). CDR3 length equals 14 residues. The germline V and J ends were trimmed by 5 bases and 6 bases, with 15 bases remaining between them. The CDR3: CASSIFKGSDTQYF. The CDR3 DNA sequence: TGTGCCAGCAGTATTTTCAAAGGGAGCGATACGCAGTATTTT.

This clonotype was found a few times. The V call is TRBV6-5, the J call TRBJ2-5, with D possibly being TRBD2 (5 bases). This CDR3 has 15 amino acids. V lost 0 bases and J lost 0, with 8 bases in between. Germline V CDR1 and CDR2: MNHEY, SVGAGI. CDR3 sequence: CASSYSNGNQETQYF. As DNA, the CDR3 is TGTGCCAGCAGTTACTCGAACGGGAACCAAGAGACCCAGTACTTC.